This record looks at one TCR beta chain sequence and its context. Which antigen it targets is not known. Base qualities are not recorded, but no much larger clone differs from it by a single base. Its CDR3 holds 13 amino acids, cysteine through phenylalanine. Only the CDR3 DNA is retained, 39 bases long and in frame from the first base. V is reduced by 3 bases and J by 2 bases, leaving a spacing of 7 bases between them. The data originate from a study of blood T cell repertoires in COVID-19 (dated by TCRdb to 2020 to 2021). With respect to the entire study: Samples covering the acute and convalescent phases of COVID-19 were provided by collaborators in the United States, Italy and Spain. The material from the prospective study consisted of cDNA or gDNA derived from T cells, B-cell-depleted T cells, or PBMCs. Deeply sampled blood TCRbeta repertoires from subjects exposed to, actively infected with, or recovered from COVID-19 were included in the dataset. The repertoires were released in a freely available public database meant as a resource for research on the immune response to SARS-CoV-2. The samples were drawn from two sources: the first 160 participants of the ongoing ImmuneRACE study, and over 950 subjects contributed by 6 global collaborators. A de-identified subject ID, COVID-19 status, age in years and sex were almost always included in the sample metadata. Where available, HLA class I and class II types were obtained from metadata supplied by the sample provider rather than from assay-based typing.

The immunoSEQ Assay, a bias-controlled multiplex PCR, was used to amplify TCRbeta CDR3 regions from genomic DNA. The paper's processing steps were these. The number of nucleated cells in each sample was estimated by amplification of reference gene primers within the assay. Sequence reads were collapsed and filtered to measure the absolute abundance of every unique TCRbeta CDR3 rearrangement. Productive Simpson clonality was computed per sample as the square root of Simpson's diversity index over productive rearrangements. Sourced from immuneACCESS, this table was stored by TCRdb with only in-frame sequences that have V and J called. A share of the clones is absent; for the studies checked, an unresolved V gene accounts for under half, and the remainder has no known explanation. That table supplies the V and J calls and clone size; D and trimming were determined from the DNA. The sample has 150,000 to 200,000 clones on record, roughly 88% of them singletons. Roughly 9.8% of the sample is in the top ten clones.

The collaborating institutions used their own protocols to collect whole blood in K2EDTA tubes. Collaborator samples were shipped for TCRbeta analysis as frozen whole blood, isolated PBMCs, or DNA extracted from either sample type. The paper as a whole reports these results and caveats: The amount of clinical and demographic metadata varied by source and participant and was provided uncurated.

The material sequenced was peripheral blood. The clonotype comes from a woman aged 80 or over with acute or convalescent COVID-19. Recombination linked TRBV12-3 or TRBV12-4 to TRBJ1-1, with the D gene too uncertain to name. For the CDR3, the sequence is CASSLRANTEAFF. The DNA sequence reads TGTGCCAGCAGTTTGAGAGCAAACACTGAAGCTTTCTTT.